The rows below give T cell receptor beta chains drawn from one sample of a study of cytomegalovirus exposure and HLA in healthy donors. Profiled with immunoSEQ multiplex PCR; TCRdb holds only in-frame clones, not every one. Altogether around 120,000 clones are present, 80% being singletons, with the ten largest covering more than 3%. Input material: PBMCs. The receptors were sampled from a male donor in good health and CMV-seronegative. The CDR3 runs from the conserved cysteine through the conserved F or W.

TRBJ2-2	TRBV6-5	CASISDTGELFF
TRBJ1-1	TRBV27	CASKAGTALHEAFF
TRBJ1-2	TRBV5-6	CASSLGTSANYGYTF
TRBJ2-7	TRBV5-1	CASSSGGGNNYEQYF
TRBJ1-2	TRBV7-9	CASSLGSGMDGYTF
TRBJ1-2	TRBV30	CAWNVQGYGYTF
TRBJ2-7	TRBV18	CASSPVGGANEQYF
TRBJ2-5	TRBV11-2	CASSVTGPQETQYF
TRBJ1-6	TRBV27	CASSYRTGVRNSPLHF
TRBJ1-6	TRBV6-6	CASRGGPNSPLHF
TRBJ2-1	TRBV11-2	CASSLVGGGNEQFF
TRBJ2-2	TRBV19	CASSGYGNTGELFF
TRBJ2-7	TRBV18	CASSPLGQGAKEQYF
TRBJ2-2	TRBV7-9	CSSSFYPNTGELFF
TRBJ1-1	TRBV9	CASSVEDRTTEAFF
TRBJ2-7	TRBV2	CASSERGAGDEQYF
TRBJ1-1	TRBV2	CASKRRGSAFF
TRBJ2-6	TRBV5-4	CASSLGTLTRGANVLTF
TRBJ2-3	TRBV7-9	CASSPWAGASTDTQYF
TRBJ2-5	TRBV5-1	CASSLTSQETQYF
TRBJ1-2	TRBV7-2	CASSLRGRGTPYGYTF
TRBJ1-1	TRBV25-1	CASRRDTRNTEAFF
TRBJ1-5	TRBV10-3	CAISVGTWQPQHF
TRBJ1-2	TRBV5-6	CASSSFGEGQEYGYTF
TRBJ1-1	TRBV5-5	CASSRDDRGDTEAFF
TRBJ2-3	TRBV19	CASSARTGRWDTQYF
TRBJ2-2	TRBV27	CASSLSQGGGELFF
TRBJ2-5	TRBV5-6	CASSGGGLTESQYF
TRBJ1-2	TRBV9	CASSPWAGNDYGYTF
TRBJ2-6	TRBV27	CASSLWRGPGANGLTF
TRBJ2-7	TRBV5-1	CASSRTGPYEQYF
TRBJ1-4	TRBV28	CASRRGGANEKLFF
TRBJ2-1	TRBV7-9	CASSLEEVPYNEQFF
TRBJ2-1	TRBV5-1	CASSLALQGNNEQFF
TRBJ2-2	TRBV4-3	CASSQDSRGLVGELFF
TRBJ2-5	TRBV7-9	CASRNSGGGQETQYF
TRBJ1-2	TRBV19	CATTGDSIYGHTF
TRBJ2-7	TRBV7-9	CSSSRGPRDRSYEQYF
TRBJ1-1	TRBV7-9	CSSRLGPRQGVTEAFF
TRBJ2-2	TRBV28	CASRAGVPGELFF
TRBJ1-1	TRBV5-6	CASSLLRANTEAFF
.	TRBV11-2	CASSTGSYEQYF
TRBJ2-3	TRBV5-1	CASSLIGGAFTDTQYF
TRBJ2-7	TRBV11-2	CASSLVRSGDEQYF
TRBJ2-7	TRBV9	CASSVGVQEGEQYF
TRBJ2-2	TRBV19	CASSLRAGELFF